One TCR beta chain is described in this entry. Its antigen is currently unknown. This record belongs to a study of cytomegalovirus exposure and HLA in healthy donors. Study conclusions and caveats: For presence/absence analyses, sequencing depth was assumed to be roughly uniform across donors. Cytomegalovirus association was listed for 164 TCR beta chains.

Germline V CDR1 and CDR2: MDHEN, SYDVKM. V lost 3 bases and J lost 2; bases outside the gene matches: 2. The CDR3 is 15 amino acids. Donors were nominally healthy when sampled, though unrecorded immune exposures were likely. Use of 60 Vbeta and 13 Jbeta primers characterized the PCR. Generated by immunoSEQ multiplex PCR, the TCRdb table keeps only in-frame clones and is missing some. Its table records tens of thousands of clones. The chain links TRBV28 to TRBJ2-7; TRBD2 matches 12 bases. The clonotype originates from a woman aged 40-49 years in good health and CMV-seronegative. Sequencing was carried out using PBMCs. The CDR3: CASSFGLAGTYEQYF. The CDR3 DNA follows: TGTGCCAGCAGTTTTGGACTAGCGGGGACCTACGAGCAGTACTTC.